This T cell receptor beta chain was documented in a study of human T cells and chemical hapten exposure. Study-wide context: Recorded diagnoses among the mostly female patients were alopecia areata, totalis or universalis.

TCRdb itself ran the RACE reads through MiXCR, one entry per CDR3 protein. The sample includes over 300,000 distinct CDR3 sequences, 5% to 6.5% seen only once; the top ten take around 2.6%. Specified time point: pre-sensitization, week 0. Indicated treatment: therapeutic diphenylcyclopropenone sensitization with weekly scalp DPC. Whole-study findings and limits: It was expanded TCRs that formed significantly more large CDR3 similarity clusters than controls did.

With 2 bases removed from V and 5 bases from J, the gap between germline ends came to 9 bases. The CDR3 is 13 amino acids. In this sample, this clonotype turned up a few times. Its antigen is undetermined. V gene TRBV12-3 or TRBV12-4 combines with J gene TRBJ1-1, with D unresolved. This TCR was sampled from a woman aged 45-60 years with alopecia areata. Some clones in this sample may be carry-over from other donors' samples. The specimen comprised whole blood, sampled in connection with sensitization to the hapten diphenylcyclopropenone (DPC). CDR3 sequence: CASSLNMVTEAFF. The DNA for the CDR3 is TGTGCCAGCAGTTTAAATATGGTGACTGAAGCTTTCTTT.